This passage covers 11 T cell receptor beta chains from one sample sequenced in a study of T cell clonality in common variable immunodeficiency. Here immunoSEQ multiplex PCR was the method, and the copy in TCRdb shows in-frame clones only, minus some. The table lists approximately 60,000 clones, no singletons, with around 0.84% in the top ten. Sequenced sample: peripheral blood mononuclear cells. These receptors originate from a person between 18 and 70 years old in good health.

Ten or more counts support this clone. The read is 3 residues too short to cover the CDR3 end, so that end is filled in from the germline J gene. The chain links TRBV7-3 to TRBJ2-5, with D unclear. V lost 5 bases and J 1 base, leaving 8 bases between the germline ends. There are 13 residues in the CDR3. Germline V gives CDR1 SGHTA, CDR2 FQGTGA. The part of the CDR3 DNA that was read is TGTGCCAGCAGCAAGGGCTCCCAAGAGACC. It encodes CASSKGSQET. The complete CDR3 reads CASSKGSQETQYF.

This clone was seen ten or more times. The read ends 3 residues before the CDR3 terminus; that terminus is restored from the germline J gene. V gene TRBV28 combines with J gene TRBJ1-2; TRBD1 matches 10 bases. The V and J ends lost 3 bases and 5 bases, in that order; junction bases with no gene match: 3. Germline V gene data show CDR1 as MDHEN and CDR2 as SYDVKM. The CDR3 is 14 amino acids. The CDR3 bases that were read are TGTGCCAGCAGTTTGGGACAGGGGCGGTATGGC. Its translation: CASSLGQGRYG. The full CDR3 reads CASSLGQGRYGYTF.

The table lists this clone with many counts. The observed sequence ends 3 residues before the CDR3 terminus, with the missing tail filled in from the germline J gene. The J gene is TRBJ2-4, the V gene TRBV12-3 or TRBV12-4, with TRBD2 matching over 8 bases. The J segment lost 7 bases and the V segment lost 5 bases, leaving 10 bases of the junction unmatched. CDR3 length: 15 amino acids. CDR3 bases read: TGTGCCAGCAGTCTTAGCGGGGTGGCCAGGAACATT. It yields the protein CASSLSGVARNI. The CDR3 in its entirety is CASSLSGVARNIQYF.

This clone appeared many times. CDR3 amino acids: CASSPLKRGNTGELFF. Incomplete CDR3 DNA: TGTGCCAGCAGTCCCCTTAAACGGGGGAACACCGGGGAG. The chain recombines TRBV6-2 or TRBV6-3 with TRBJ2-2; D is possibly TRBD2 (5 bases). The CDR3 end lies 3 residues beyond the end of the read and is filled in from the germline J gene. V lost 5 bases and J lost 1, with 14 bases in between. CDR1 is MNHEY, CDR2 SVGEGT, per germline. CDR3 length: 16 residues.

This clone has a count of ten or more. The read halts 3 residues ahead of the CDR3 end, with the missing end drawn from the germline J gene. The gene calls are TRBV10-2 and TRBJ1-6; weak D call: TRBD1 (5 bases). This CDR3 is built from 14 residues. Trimming left V 3 bases short and J 2 bases short, with 5 bases between. Germline V CDR1 and CDR2: WSHSY, SAAADI. The sequenced CDR3 bases are TGCGCCAGCAGTGACAGGGCCTATAATTCACCC. Translation: CASSDRAYNSP. The full CDR3 protein reads CASSDRAYNSPLHF.

This clone was counted many times. The read stops 3 residues short of the end of the CDR3; the missing end is completed from the germline J gene. The J gene is TRBJ2-1, the V gene TRBV19; 7 nucleotides line up with TRBD1. V gave up 6 bases and J gave up 6 bases; unmatched junction bases: 8. This CDR3 is 14 amino acids long. The germline V gene has CDR1 LNHDA and CDR2 SQIVND (reference sequence). The CDR3 sequence: CASSQGGVGNEQFF. The CDR3 bases that were read are TGTGCCAGTAGCCAAGGGGGCGTAGGCAATGAG.

A word on this clone: The sequenced fragment ends 3 residues before the CDR3 boundary, so the rest is inferred from the germline J gene. This chain uses TRBV7-9 with TRBJ1-2, with 7 bases fitting TRBD1. Germline values: CDR1 SEHNR, CDR2 FQNEAQ (reference sequence). The CDR3 is 14 residues long. The DNA read from the CDR3 is TGTGCCAGCAGCTTAGAGGTTACAGGGGCCGAC. It translates to CASSLEVTGAD. The whole CDR3 reads CASSLEVTGADYTF.

This clone has at least ten counts. The CDR3 end lies 3 residues beyond the end of the read and is filled in from the germline J gene. The chain carries TRBV3-1 (or the pseudogene TRBV3-2) and TRBJ1-2; TRBD1 agrees at 8 bases. The CDR3 extends over 15 amino acids. Germline V CDR1 and CDR2: LGHDT, YNNKEL (reference sequence). V was clipped by 4 bases and J by 6 bases; unmatched bases: 10. The part of the CDR3 DNA that was read is TGTGCCAGCAGCCCCATAGCTAGGACAGGGCATGGC. Its translation: CASSPIARTGHG. The full CDR3 is CASSPIARTGHGYTF.

This clone turned up a few times. Coverage ceases 3 residues before the CDR3 finishes, and the germline J gene fills in the end. The chain carries TRBV7-8 and TRBJ2-6; no definite D call. V shed 5 bases and J shed 8 bases, with 4 bases lying between them. The germline CDR1 and CDR2 sequences are SGHVS and FQNEAQ. The CDR3 length is 11 residues. The CDR3 DNA, read in part, is TGTGCCAGCAGCCCCTCCAACGTC. Protein product: CASSPSNV. The whole CDR3 is CASSPSNVLTF.

Ten or more counts support this clone. The sequenced fragment ends 3 residues before the CDR3 boundary, so the rest is inferred from the germline J gene. This chain joins TRBV29-1 and TRBJ2-7; a possible D gene is TRBD1 (6 bases). Trimming removed 4 bases at V and 3 bases at J, with 13 bases between. The germline V gene has CDR1 SQVTM and CDR2 ANQGSEA. This CDR3 is built from 13 residues. CDR3 in amino acids: CSVVLDSGYEQYF. The CDR3 bases that were read are TGCAGCGTTGTCCTGGACAGTGGCTACGAG.

This clone has ten or more counts. Read data end 3 residues before the CDR3 end; the end is taken from the germline J gene. This chain links TRBV18 with TRBJ2-1, with 8 bases matching TRBD2. CDR3 length: 18 residues. CDR1 is KGHSH and CDR2 is LQKENI in the germline V gene. Germline trimming cut 1 base from V and 4 bases from J; bases unmatched to any gene: 12. This CDR3 is CASSPRHSAGGSYNEQFF. The DNA read from the CDR3 is TGTGCCAGCTCACCACGTCACTCTGCGGGAGGCTCGTACAATGAG.